This TCR beta chain was observed in a study of cytomegalovirus exposure and HLA in healthy donors. Across the whole study: Early released data had tens of millions of unique TCRs, all coming from HLA-typed donors. Study results and caveats: Reported performance of the classifier showed diagnosis of cytomegalovirus status with high specificity and sensitivity. Being productive about 90% or about 30% of the time was typical of most TCR beta V segments in an earlier analysis.

This PCR relied on a set of 60 Vbeta primers and 13 Jbeta primers. The method was immunoSEQ multiplex PCR; TCRdb's version includes in-frame clones alone and lacks a portion of them. The data contain about 150,000 clones, 65% to 85% of them singletons. This clone came up a few times. Its target is unknown. The sequenced sample was PBMCs. This TCR was sampled from a woman aged 40-49 years in good health and CMV-seropositive.

The CDR3 DNA is TGTGCCAGCAGGGGACTAGACCGAAGCACCGGGGAGCTGTTTTTT. Translation: CASRGLDRSTGELFF. The chain employs TRBV6-1 and TRBJ2-2, with 8 bases lining up with TRBD2. V gave up 6 bases and J gave up 4 bases; unmatched junction bases: 7. Germline CDR1 is MNHNS and CDR2 is SASEGT. The CDR3 has 15 residues.